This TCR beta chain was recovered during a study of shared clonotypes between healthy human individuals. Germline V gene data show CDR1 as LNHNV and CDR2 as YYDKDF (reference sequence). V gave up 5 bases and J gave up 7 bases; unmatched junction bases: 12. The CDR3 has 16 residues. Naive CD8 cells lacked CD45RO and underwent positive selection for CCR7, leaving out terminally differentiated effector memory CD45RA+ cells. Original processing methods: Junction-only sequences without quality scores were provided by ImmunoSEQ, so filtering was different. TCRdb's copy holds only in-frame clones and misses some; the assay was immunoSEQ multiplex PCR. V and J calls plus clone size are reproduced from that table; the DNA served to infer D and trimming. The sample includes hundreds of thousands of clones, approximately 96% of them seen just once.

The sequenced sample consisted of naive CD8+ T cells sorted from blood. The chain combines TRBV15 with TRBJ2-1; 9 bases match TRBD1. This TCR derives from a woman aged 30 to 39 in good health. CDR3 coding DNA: TGTGCCACCAGCGATGGGAGGACAGGGGTGAAAAATGAGCAGTTCTTC. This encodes CATSDGRTGVKNEQFF.